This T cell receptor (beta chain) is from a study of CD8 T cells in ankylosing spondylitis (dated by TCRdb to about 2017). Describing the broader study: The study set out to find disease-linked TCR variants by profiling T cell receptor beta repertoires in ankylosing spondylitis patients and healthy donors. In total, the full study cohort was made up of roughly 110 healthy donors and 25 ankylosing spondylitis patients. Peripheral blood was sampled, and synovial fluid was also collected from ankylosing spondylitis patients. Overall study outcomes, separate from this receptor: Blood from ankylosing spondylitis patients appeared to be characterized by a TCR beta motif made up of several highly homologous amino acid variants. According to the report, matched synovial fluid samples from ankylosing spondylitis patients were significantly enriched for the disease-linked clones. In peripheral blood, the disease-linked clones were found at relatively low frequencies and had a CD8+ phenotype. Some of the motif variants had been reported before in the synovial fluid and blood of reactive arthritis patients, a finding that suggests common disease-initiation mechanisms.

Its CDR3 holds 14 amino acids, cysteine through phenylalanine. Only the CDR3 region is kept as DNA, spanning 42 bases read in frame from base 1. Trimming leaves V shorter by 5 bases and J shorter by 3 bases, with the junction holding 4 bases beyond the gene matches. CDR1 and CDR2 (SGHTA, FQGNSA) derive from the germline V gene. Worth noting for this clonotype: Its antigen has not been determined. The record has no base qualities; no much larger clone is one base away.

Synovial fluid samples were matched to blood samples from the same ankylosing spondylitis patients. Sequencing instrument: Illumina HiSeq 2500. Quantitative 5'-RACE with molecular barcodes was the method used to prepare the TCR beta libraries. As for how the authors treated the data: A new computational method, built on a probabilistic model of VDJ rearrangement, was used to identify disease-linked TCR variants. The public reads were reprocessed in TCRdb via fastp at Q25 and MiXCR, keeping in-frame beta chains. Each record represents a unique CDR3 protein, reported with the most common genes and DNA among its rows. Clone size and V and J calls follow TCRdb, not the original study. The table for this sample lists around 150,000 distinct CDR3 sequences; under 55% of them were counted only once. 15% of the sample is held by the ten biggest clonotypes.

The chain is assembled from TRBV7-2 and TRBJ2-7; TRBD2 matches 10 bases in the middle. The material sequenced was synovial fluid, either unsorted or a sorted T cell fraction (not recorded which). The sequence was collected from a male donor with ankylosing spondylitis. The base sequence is TGTGCCAGCAGCGCCGGACTAGCGGACTACGAGCAGTACTTC. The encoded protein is CASSAGLADYEQYF.